The text below deals with one T cell receptor (beta chain). Antigen specificity is unknown. V was pared by 6 bases and J by 5 bases, with 10 bases of the junction left unmatched. Germline values: CDR1 SGHTS, CDR2 YDEGEE. CDR3 size: 15 residues. Then a second PCR, running roughly 6 to 12 cycles, was carried out with a sample-barcoded 5' primer and a J-beta primer mix. TCRdb reanalysed the 5' RACE reads using MiXCR and keeps one entry per CDR3 protein. Here the sample spans 1.4 million or so distinct CDR3 sequences, approximately 43% being singletons. The record originates from a study of blood T cells in healthy people across ages. Study-level findings and limits: The study regarded diversity estimates from one million T cells as underestimates. Long-lived donors carried more naive CD4+ cells and greater diversity than aged donors.

V gene TRBV5-8 combines with J gene TRBJ2-5; 10 nucleotides match TRBD2. The TCR sequence derives from a woman aged 18 to 35 in good health. The sample was blood. The CDR3 nucleotides are TGTGCCAGCACCCGACAGCGGGAGGGCCCGGAGACCCAGTACTTC. The encoded protein is CASTRQREGPETQYF.